The entry that follows covers one T cell receptor beta chain sequence. The V gene's germline CDR1 is MGHRA and CDR2 YSYEKL. Germline trimming cut 0 bases from V and 6 bases from J; bases unmatched to any gene: 7. This CDR3 has 17 residues. This sample was taken from a study of control samples from healthy donors and cancer patients. TCRdb's copy holds only in-frame clones and misses some; the assay was immunoSEQ multiplex PCR. The sample carries about 110,000 clones, roughly 90% recorded once. The sequenced sample was PBMCs. The rearrangement uses TRBV4-1 and TRBJ2-7; 14 nucleotides line up with TRBD2. The origin of this receptor is a woman between 55 and 75 years old with lung cancer. The CDR3 protein is CASSQDLRLAGGREQYF. The DNA for the CDR3 is TGCGCCAGCAGCCAAGATCTTCGACTAGCGGGGGGGCGCGAGCAGTACTTC.